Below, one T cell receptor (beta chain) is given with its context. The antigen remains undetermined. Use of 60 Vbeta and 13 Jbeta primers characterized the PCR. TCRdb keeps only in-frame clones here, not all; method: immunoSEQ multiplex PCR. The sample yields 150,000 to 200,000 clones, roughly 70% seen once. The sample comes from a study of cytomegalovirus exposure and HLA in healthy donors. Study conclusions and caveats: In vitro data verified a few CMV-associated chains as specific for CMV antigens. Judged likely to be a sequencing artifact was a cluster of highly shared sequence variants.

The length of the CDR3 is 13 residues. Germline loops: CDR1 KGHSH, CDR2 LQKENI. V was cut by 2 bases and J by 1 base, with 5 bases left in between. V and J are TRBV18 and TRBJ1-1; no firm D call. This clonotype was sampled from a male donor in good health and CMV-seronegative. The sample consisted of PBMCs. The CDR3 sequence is CASSPAGNTEAFF. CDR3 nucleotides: TGTGCCAGCTCACCAGCAGGGAACACTGAAGCTTTCTTT.